This T cell receptor beta chain was documented in a study of molecular identifiers for immune sequencing clone quantification. In TCRdb, the PCR reads were re-called with MiXCR into one record per CDR3 protein. The sample contains about half a million distinct CDR3 sequences, over 20% of which appear only once. This clonotype was detected ten times or more. Naive CD8 libraries used roughly 17,000 to 1,000,000 sorted cells and 10%, 30% or 50% RNA. Naive CD8 T cells were picked out by sorting for CD8+CD4-CCR7+CD45RA+. The origin of this receptor is a human donor in good health. Some libraries in this study had Jurkat cell RNA spiked in. The sample comprised naive CD8+ T cells from blood, with Jurkat cell RNA spiked in. Noted subset: FACS-sorted CD8+CD4-CCR7+CD45RA+ naive T cells.

Here the CDR3 reads CASSIGGQPQHF. The CDR3 DNA is TGTGCCAGTAGTATAGGGGGTCAGCCCCAGCATTTT. V and J are TRBV19 and TRBJ1-5; D ambiguous. Germline loops: CDR1 LNHDA, CDR2 SQIVND (reference sequence). The CDR3 has 12 amino acids. V lost 1 base and J 6 bases, leaving 4 bases between the germline ends.